Described below is a single T cell receptor (beta chain) sequence and its context. Its antigen is not identified. These data are taken from a study of OX40 agonist ivuxolimab in advanced cancers. General study findings and limits: Among patients with partial responses at 0.1-3.0 mg/kg, clonal expansion was among the lowest.

Clones were sequenced by immunoSEQ multiplex PCR, and TCRdb holds only the in-frame ones, with some missing. The sample consists of some 45,000 clones, more than 75% of them appearing once. Trimming shortened V by 1 base and J by 2 bases, and 3 bases separated the two germline ends. The CDR3 spans 14 residues. Germline V CDR1 and CDR2: SGHTA, FQGTGA. Material: CD4+ or CD8+ T cells sorted from blood, obtained in a trial of the OX40 agonist ivuxolimab. This clonotype was sampled from an adult with an advanced solid tumor such as melanoma, head and neck, liver or kidney cancer. The J gene is TRBJ2-6, the V gene TRBV7-3; D not certain. The CDR3 nucleotides are TGTGCCAGCAGCTTAAGTCCTGGGGCCAACGTCCTGACTTTC. This gives the protein CASSLSPGANVLTF.